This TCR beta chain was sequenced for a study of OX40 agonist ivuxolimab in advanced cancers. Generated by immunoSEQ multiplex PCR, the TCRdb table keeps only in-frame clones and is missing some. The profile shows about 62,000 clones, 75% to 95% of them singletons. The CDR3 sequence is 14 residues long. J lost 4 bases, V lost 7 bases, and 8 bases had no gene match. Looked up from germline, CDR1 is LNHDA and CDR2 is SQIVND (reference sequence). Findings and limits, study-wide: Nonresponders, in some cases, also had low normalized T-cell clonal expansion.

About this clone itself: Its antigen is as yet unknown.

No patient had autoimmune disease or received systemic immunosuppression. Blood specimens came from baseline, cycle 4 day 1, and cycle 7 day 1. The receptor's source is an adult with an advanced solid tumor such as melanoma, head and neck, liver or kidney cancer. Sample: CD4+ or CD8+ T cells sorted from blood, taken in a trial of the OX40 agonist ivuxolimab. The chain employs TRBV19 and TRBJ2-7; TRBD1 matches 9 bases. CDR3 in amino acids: CASKSAGQGYEQYF. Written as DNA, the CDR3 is TGTGCCAGTAAGTCCGCAGGACAGGGGTACGAGCAGTACTTC.